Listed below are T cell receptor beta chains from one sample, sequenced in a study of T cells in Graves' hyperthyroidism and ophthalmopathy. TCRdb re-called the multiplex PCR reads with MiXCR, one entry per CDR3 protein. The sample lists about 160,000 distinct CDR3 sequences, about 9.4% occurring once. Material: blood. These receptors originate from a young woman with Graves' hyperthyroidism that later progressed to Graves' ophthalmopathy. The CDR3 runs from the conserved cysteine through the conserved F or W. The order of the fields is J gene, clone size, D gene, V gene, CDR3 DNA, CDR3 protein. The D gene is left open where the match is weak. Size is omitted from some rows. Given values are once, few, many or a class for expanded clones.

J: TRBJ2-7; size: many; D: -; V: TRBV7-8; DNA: TGTGCCAGCAGCCAAACTCCAGGGGTTACAACGGCTTACGAGCAGTACTTC; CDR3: CASSQTPGVTTAYEQYF
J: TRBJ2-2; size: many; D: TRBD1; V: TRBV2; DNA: TGTGCCAGCAGCCATCGACAGGGAGAATACCGCGGGGAGCTGTTTTTT; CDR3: CASSHRQGEYRGELFF
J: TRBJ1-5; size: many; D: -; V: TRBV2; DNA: TGTGCCAGCAGTGAATTCGGGGCAGGGGATCAGCCCCAGCATTTT; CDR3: CASSEFGAGDQPQHF
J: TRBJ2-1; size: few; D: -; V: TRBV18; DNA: TGTGCCAGCTCACCCGTATCGGACTACAATGAGCAGTTCTTC; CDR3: CASSPVSDYNEQFF
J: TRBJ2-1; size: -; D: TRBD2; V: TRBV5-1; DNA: TGCGCCAGCAGCCCCACTAGCGGGAGGACCTCCAATGAGCAGTTCTTC; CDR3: CASSPTSGRTSNEQFF
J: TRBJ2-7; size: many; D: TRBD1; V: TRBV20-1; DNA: TGCAGTGCTCTTACTTCGGGACAGGATTACTTTAACAGCTACGAGCAGTACTTC; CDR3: CSALTSGQDYFNSYEQYF
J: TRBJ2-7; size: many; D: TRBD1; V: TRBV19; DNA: TGTGCCAGTCGGCCCTGGACAGGGGACGAGCAGTACTTC; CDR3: CASRPWTGDEQYF
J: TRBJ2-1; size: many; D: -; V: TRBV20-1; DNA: TGCAGTGCTATAGGGGACTCCCTGAAATGGTACAATGAGCAGTTCTTC; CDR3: CSAIGDSLKWYNEQFF
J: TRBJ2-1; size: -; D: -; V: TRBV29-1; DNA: TGCAGCGTTAACCCGCGGGGTGAGCAGTTCTTC; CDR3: CSVNPRGEQFF
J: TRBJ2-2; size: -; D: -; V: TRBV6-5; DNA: TGTGCCAGCAGTTACTCGGGGGGGCGGACCGGGGAGCTGTTTTTT; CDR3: CASSYSGGRTGELFF
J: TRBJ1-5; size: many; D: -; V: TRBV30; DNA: TGTGCCTGGACCCAGGATTCGGGCAATCAGCCCCAGCATTTT; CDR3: CAWTQDSGNQPQHF
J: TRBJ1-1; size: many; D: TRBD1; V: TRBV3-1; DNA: TGTGCCAGCAGCCCAGGGGGGGTGAACACTGAAGCTTTCTTT; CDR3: CASSPGGVNTEAFF
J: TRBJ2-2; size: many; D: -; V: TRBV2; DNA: TGTGCCATATCAGGGGGGGACACCGGGGAGCTGTTTTTT; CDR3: CAISGGDTGELFF
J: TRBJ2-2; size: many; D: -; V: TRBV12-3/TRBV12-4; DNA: TGTGCCAGCAGTTTAGTACAGGGAAACACCGGGGAGCTGTTTTTT; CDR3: CASSLVQGNTGELFF
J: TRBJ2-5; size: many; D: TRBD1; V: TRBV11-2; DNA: TGTGCCAGCAGCTTAGCGACAGGGGAACGAGAGACCCAGTACTTC; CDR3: CASSLATGERETQYF
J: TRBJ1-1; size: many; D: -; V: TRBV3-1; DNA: TGTGCCAGCAGCCAAGGCGGCAGAACACTCGAAGCTTTCTTT; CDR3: CASSQGGRTLEAFF
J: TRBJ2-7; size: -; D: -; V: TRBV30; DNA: TGTGCCTGGAGTGTAGAGAGGGAAGAGCAGTACTTC; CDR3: CAWSVEREEQYF
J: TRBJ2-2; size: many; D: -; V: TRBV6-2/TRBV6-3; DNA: TGTGCCAGCAGTTACTTCCCCGGGGAGCTGTTTTTT; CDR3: CASSYFPGELFF
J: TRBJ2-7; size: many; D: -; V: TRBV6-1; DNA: TGTGCCAGCAGTTCCATGGCGGGACAAAGCTCCTACGAGCAGTACTTC; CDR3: CASSSMAGQSSYEQYF
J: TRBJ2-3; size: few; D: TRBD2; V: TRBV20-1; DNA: TGCAGTGCTAGTGGGGTAGCGGGGGCCCGGGTGGATACGCAGTATTTT; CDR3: CSASGVAGARVDTQYF